Described below is a single TCR beta chain sequence and its context. Here immunoSEQ multiplex PCR was the method, and the copy in TCRdb shows in-frame clones only, minus some. Of around 260,000 clones in the sample, 80% to 95% are singletons; the top ten hold approximately 2.1%. These data come from a study of blood T cell repertoires in COVID-19. Trimming took off 4 bases at V and 1 base at J, with 5 bases between the two ends. The CDR3 is 12 amino acids. Germline V CDR1 and CDR2: SGHNT, YYREEE (reference sequence). Sample: peripheral blood. The genes are TRBV5-4 and TRBJ2-5; no clear D gene. The clonotype comes from a woman aged 30 to 39 with COVID-19, enrolled during active disease. The CDR3: CASSLLQETQYF. The CDR3, as DNA: TGTGCCAGCAGCCTACTCCAAGAGACCCAGTACTTC.